This TCR beta chain comes out of a study of T-cell reconstitution after alpha-beta-depleted transplantation in children. Study results and limitations: Hyperexpanded clones declined; after one year, newly produced T cells mostly supplied diversity. Reports say that about two months after transplant, the alpha-beta T cells came out of several hundred graft clones that had expanded.

The sample holds many counts of this clonotype. Its antigen is as yet unknown. Preparation of the TCRbeta library used unique molecular identifiers. In TCRdb, the PCR reads were re-called with MiXCR into one record per CDR3 protein. The data hold 500,000 to 650,000 distinct CDR3 sequences, with 10% to 15% observed a single time. This sequence originates from a male patient between 10 and 17 years old who had a stem cell transplant for acute myeloid leukemia, so the T cells may come from the graft donor. The material was PBMCs, mostly from graft donor cells, obtained 360 days after TCRalphabeta/CD19-depleted stem cell transplant.

The CDR3 bases are TGCAGCGTTGAGGGGTCCCTAATCCAGTACTTC. Translated, it gives CSVEGSLIQYF. The chain recombines TRBV29-1 with TRBJ2-5; no clear D gene. Looked up from germline, CDR1 is SQVTM and CDR2 is ANQGSEA. The CDR3 covers 11 residues. Trimming pared 3 bases from V and 10 bases from J, leaving 12 bases between.